This T cell receptor (beta chain) is from a study of T cell repertoires in cytomegalovirus infection. Study-level information: Selection of CMV epitopes for the study included recently identified HLA-C-restricted and well-studied HLA-B-restricted ones. Public TCR beta signatures were indicative of both CMV infection and a matching HLA type.

The CDR3 consists of 16 residues. In germline, CDR1 is MGHRA, CDR2 YSYEKL. V dropped 0 bases and J dropped 2; count of bases not matched to a gene: 6. In regard to this clonotype: The antigen remains unidentified.

Study-level results: The ex vivo response was dominated by HLA-C-restricted CMV-specific TCR beta clonotypes. Public TCR beta family frequency separated CMV-and-HLA carriers, including in an independent cohort.

TCRdb called the reads again in MiXCR, with one record for every CDR3 protein. Found here are 300,000 to 400,000 distinct CDR3 sequences, more than 20% of them singletons; the top ten hold 13%. This chain uses TRBV4-1 with TRBJ1-2; 7 bases fit TRBD1. This clonotype was obtained from a human donor in good health (CMV status not recorded). Some clones in this sample may be carry-over from other donors' samples. The specimen comprised cultured PBMCs, sampled from culture after CMV antigen stimulation. The DNA of the CDR3 is TGCGCCAGCAGCCAAGATGGAGGGGGCGTCAACTATGGCTACACCTTC. This gives the protein CASSQDGGGVNYGYTF.